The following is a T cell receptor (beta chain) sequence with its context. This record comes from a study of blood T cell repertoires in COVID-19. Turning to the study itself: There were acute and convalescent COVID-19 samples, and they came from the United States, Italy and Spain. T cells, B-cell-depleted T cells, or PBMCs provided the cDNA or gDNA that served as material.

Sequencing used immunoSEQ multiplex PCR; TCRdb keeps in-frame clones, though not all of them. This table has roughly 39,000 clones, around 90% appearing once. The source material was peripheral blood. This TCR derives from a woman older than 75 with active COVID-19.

The CDR3 reads CASTPSGGPYEQYF. In DNA, the CDR3 is TGTGCCAGCACCCCTAGCGGGGGACCCTACGAGCAGTACTTC. The V and J genes are TRBV2 and TRBJ2-7; 10 bases line up with TRBD2. The V gene's germline CDR1 is SNHLY and CDR2 FYNNEI. Losses at the gene ends were 7 bases for V and 2 bases for J; bases not matched to a gene: 5. The CDR3 is 14 amino acids.